The 4 T cell receptor beta chains listed next were all sequenced from one sample in a study of T cells in Graves' hyperthyroidism and ophthalmopathy. Using RNA transcripts as the source, TCR beta CDR3 regions were amplified. The TCR CDR3 first-round RT-PCR relied on the HTBI primer set. TCRdb reanalysed the multiplex PCR reads using MiXCR and keeps one entry per CDR3 protein. The repertoire holds about 320,000 distinct CDR3 sequences, 16% seen once, with around 34% in the top ten. The sequenced material came from blood. The receptors come from a young man with Graves' hyperthyroidism.

To note about this clonotype: A much bigger clone sits one base away, suggesting this may be a read error. The chain is built from TRBV20-1 and TRBJ1-1; no reliable D call. CDR1 and CDR2 (germline): DFQATT, SNEGSKA (reference sequence). There are 14 residues in the CDR3. The DNA for the CDR3 is TGCAGTGCTAGAGAGCTGGTAATGAACACTGAAGGTTTCTTT. Translated, it gives CSARELVMNTEGFF.

This clonotype was picked up many times. The chain links TRBV7-9 to TRBJ2-7; 9 nucleotides match TRBD1. The CDR3 consists of 14 residues. Germline CDR1 reads SEHNR; CDR2 reads FQNEAQ (reference sequence). V lost 6 bases to trimming and J lost 4 bases; unmatched junction nucleotides: 7. CDR3 residues: CASSYPDRGYEQYF. The CDR3 DNA follows: TGTGCCAGCAGTTATCCGGACAGGGGATACGAGCAGTACTTC.

The rearrangement links TRBV11-2 to TRBJ2-1; 8 nucleotides agree with TRBD2. Germline V gene lookup returns CDR1 SGHAT and CDR2 FQNNGV. J was trimmed by 10 bases and V by 0 bases; bases with no gene match: 5. This CDR3 has 14 residues. Here the CDR3 reads CASSLDRTGGEQFF. CDR3 DNA sequence: TGTGCCAGCAGCTTAGATCGAACGGGGGGGGAGCAGTTCTTC.

There are a few counts of this clonotype. The chain combines TRBV10-3 with TRBJ2-1; maybe TRBD1 (6 bases). Germline-derived CDR1 and CDR2 are ENHRY and SYGVKD. V lost 0 bases and J lost 8, with 14 bases in between. This CDR3 is built from 15 residues. In nucleotides, the CDR3 is TGTGCCATCAGTGAGTCGAGCCAGGGGAAGGATGAGCAGTTCTTC. Encoded protein: CAISESSQGKDEQFF.